The 9 T cell receptor beta chains below were found in one sample sequenced in a study of CD8 T cells in Susac syndrome. RNA amounts of roughly 0.45 to 1 ug underwent reverse transcription with random hexamers. TCRdb reanalysed the immunoSEQ multiplex PCR reads using MiXCR and keeps one entry per CDR3 protein. Found here are roughly 110,000 distinct CDR3 sequences, 85% to 95% of them singletons; the top ten hold about 0.11%. Sequenced material: CD8+ T cells from PBMCs. All receptors come from a human donor in good health.

V gene TRBV7-8 combines with J gene TRBJ2-7; D may correspond to TRBD1 or TRBD2 (5 bases each). Between the trimmed V and J ends, which lost 2 bases and 4 bases, there was a span of 21 bases. The length of the CDR3 is 17 residues. Germline CDR1 and CDR2: SGHVS and FQNEAQ. In DNA, the CDR3 is TGTGCCAGCAGCTTAATCCCGACGGGGACGGGTTCATACGAGCAGTACTTC. It yields the protein CASSLIPTGTGSYEQYF.

This clonotype was picked up one time. The chain couples TRBV29-1 to TRBJ2-1; D not resolved. The CDR3 is 12 residues long. The germline V gene has CDR1 SQVTM and CDR2 ANQGSEA. The V end lost 6 bases, the J end lost 8 bases, and 14 bases lay between the germline ends. The CDR3 DNA is TGCAGCGTCAGTGGACGGTCAGATGAGCAGTTCTTC. It yields the protein CSVSGRSDEQFF.

The CDR3 DNA sequence: TGTGCCAGCAGCCCTCAAACGACACAGGGTGTAGGGGAGCAGTACTTC. This gives the protein CASSPQTTQGVGEQYF. This rearrangement joins TRBV7-9 to TRBJ2-7; weak D call: TRBD1 (6 bases). Per germline, CDR1 SEHNR and CDR2 FQNEAQ (reference sequence). Trimming took off 5 bases at V and 7 bases at J, with 24 bases between the two ends. The CDR3 covers 16 residues.

The chain employs TRBV10-3 and TRBJ2-7; 10 positions agree with TRBD1. The CDR3 length is 14 residues. With 6 bases clipped from V and 5 bases from J, the junction kept 7 bases outside the gene matches. The germline CDR1 and CDR2 sequences are ENHRY and SYGVKD. This chain's CDR3 is CAISGTGATNEQYF. The CDR3 nucleotides are TGTGCCATCAGCGGGACAGGGGCAACCAACGAGCAGTACTTC.

The chain combines TRBV28 with TRBJ2-5; possible D gene TRBD1, 6 bases. Germline CDR1 MDHEN, CDR2 SYDVKM. CDR3 size: 12 residues. V was cut by 6 bases and J by 14 bases, with 19 bases left in between. CDR3 DNA sequence: TGTGCCAGCAGCAAAGTTCGGACAGATGAATACTTC. Translated: CASSKVRTDEYF.

The V and J genes are TRBV13 and TRBJ2-1, with no clear D. The CDR3 spans 14 residues. Trimming cost V 2 bases and J 9 bases, with 14 bases left between them. Germline-derived CDR1 and CDR2 are PRHDT and FYEKMQ (reference sequence). CDR3 nucleotides: TGTGCCAGCAGCTTAACCCCGACTCTCCCTGAGCAGTTCTTC. Amino acids: CASSLTPTLPEQFF.

The genes are TRBV24-1 and TRBJ2-1; D is possibly TRBD1 (6 bases). The CDR3 has 13 amino acids. The ends were cut back, 2 bases at V and 8 bases at J, with 9 bases in the middle. Germline assignment: CDR1 KGHDR and CDR2 SFDVKD. The CDR3 nucleotides are TGTGCCACCAGTGATTGGGGGCTGGATGAGCAGTTCTTC. It codes for CATSDWGLDEQFF.

V is TRBV25-1 and J is TRBJ2-2; a weak D match, TRBD1 (6 bases). Germline V gene lookup returns CDR1 MGHDK and CDR2 SYGVNS. The CDR3 contains 16 residues. V was pared by 3 bases and J by 0 bases, with 11 bases between. The CDR3 DNA is TGTGCCAGCAGTGAGGACAGTGTTGCGAACACCGGGGAGCTGTTTTTT. Translation: CASSEDSVANTGELFF.

This clonotype was detected only a few times. This chain connects TRBV19 to TRBJ2-5; a possible D gene is TRBD2 (5 bases). The length of the CDR3 is 12 residues. Trimming removed 6 bases at V and 4 bases at J, with 9 bases between. The germline gives CDR1 LNHDA, CDR2 SQIVND (reference sequence). CDR3 in DNA: TGTGCCAGTAGCTTTCGGGGAGAGACCCAGTACTTC. This sequence encodes CASSFRGETQYF. Variable domain in full (rest from reference TRBV19 and TRBJ2-5): DGGITQSPKYLFRKEGQNVTLSCEQNLNHDAMYWYRQDPGQGLRLIYYSQIVNDFQKGDIAEGYSVSREKKESFPLTVTSAQKNPTAFYLCASSFRGETQYFGPGTRLLVL.